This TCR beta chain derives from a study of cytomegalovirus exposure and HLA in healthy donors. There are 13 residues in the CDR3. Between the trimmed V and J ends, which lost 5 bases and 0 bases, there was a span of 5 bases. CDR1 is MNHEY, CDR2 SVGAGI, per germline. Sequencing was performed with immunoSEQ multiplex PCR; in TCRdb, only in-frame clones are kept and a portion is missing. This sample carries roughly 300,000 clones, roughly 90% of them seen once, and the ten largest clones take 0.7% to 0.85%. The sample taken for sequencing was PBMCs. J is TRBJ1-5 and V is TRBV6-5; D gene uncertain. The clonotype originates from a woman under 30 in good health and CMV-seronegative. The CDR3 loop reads CASSRDSNQPQHF. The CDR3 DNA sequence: TGTGCCAGCAGTCGCGATAGCAATCAGCCCCAGCATTTT.